The clone carrying this T cell receptor (beta chain) was seen many times. From about 400 ng of RNA, a library with molecular barcoded alpha/delta and beta/gamma adaptors was made. MiXCR, run by TCRdb on the reads, gives a single entry per CDR3 protein. Here the sample spans over 55,000 distinct CDR3 sequences, approximately 15% being singletons. Trimming stripped 5 bases from V and 2 bases from J, with 6 bases between. The CDR3 consists of 12 residues. Germline V gives CDR1 MDHEN, CDR2 SYDVKM. These data belong to a study of read filtering for tumor transcriptome and immune sequencing. Study-wide context: After DNase treatment, RNA was made into whole-transcriptome libraries.

The source material was a population of CD138-negative cells sorted from bone marrow. V gene TRBV28 combines with J gene TRBJ1-2; D is ambiguous. The sequence was obtained from a donor at least 40 years old with multiple myeloma. In DNA, the CDR3 is TGTGCCAGCAGTACACAGAACTATGGCTACACCTTC. Protein product: CASSTQNYGYTF.